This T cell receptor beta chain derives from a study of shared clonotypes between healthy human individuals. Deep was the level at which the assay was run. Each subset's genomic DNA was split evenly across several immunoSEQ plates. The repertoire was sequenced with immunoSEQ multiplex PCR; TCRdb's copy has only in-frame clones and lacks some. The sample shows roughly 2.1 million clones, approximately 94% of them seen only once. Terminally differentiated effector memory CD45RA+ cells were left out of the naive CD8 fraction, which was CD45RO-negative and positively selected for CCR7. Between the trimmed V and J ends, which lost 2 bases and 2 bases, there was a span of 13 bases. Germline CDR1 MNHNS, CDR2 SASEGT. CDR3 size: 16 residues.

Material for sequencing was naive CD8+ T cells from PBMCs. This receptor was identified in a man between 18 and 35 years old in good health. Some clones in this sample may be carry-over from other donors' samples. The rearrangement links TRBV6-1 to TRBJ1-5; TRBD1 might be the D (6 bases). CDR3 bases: TGTGCCAGCAGTGAACCACCCAGGGGTGGCAATCAGCCCCAGCATTTT. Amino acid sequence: CASSEPPRGGNQPQHF.